This entry lists 17 T cell receptor beta chains sequenced from one sample in a study of identical twins. MiXCR was run by TCRdb on the 5' RACE reads, yielding one entry per CDR3 protein. This table holds fewer than 650,000 distinct CDR3 sequences, 9.5% to 10% found once. This sample was shared with a second study, whose subject was yellow fever vaccine responses in identical twins.

The sequenced sample consisted of PBMCs. These receptors were obtained from a woman younger than 35 in good health.

This clonotype was detected a few times. This chain uses TRBV6-5 with TRBJ1-5; D possibly corresponds to TRBD1 (6 bases). Germline CDR1 reads MNHEY; CDR2 reads SVGAGI. The CDR3 spans 15 residues. V was cut by 1 base and J by 2 bases, with 9 bases left in between. CDR3 amino acids: CASSYLTGRNQPQHF. The CDR3 bases are TGTGCCAGCAGTTACTTGACAGGCCGCAATCAGCCCCAGCATTTT.

V and J are TRBV5-6 and TRBJ2-5; the D gene could be TRBD1 or TRBD2 (5 bases each). CDR3 length: 15 amino acids. The germline V gene has CDR1 SGHDT and CDR2 YYEEEE. V shed 4 bases and J shed 9 bases, with 22 bases lying between them. CDR3: CASSDRAEGPRAQYF. DNA for the CDR3: TGTGCCAGCAGCGACAGAGCAGAGGGGCCTCGAGCCCAGTACTTC.

This clonotype occurred a few times. The chain combines TRBV19 with TRBJ2-7; D uncertain. CDR3 length: 17 residues. Looked up from germline, CDR1 is LNHDA and CDR2 is SQIVND (reference sequence). Trimming cost V 5 bases and J 0 bases, with 20 bases left between them. The CDR3 reads CASSLSSWQGSSYEQYF. Here the CDR3 DNA reads TGTGCCAGTAGTCTCTCTTCATGGCAAGGTAGCTCCTACGAGCAGTACTTC.

This clonotype has just a few counts. The chain links TRBV25-1 to TRBJ2-5; 9 nucleotides line up with TRBD1. V shed 6 bases, J shed 7 bases, and the junction held 9 bases outside the gene matches. The CDR3 runs 14 residues. Germline values: CDR1 MGHDK, CDR2 SYGVNS. The CDR3, as DNA: TGTGCCAGCAGCTACACAGGGGGCTTAGGGACCCAGTACTTC. This translates into CASSYTGGLGTQYF.

This clonotype was seen a handful of times. CDR3 sequence reads: CASSPPFRSIVEQYF. For the CDR3, the DNA is TGTGCCAGCTCACCACCTTTTCGCAGCATAGTCGAGCAGTACTTC. V usage is TRBV18 and J usage is TRBJ2-7; D not certain. Germline-derived CDR1 and CDR2 are KGHSH and LQKENI. Trimming cost V 0 bases and J 6 bases, with 15 bases left between them. This CDR3 has 15 residues.

This clonotype has ten or more counts. At one of its ends the junction is not consistent with the germline gene, which may arise from a read error. The chain employs TRBV29-1 and TRBJ2-7; D not certain. Germline V gives CDR1 SQVTM, CDR2 ANQGSEA. The CDR3 runs 14 residues. CDR3 region: CSVLIQTHSYEQYF. The DNA of the CDR3 is TGCAGCGTGCTGATCCAGACCCACTCCTATGAGCAGTACTTC.

This clonotype was found many times. This chain uses TRBV10-1 with TRBJ1-1, with TRBD1 matching 9 bases. V dropped 0 bases and J dropped 1; count of bases not matched to a gene: 3. CDR3 length equals 16 residues. Germline CDR1 WNHNN, CDR2 SYGVQD (reference sequence). CDR3 DNA: TGCGCCAGCAGTGAGTCAGGACAGGGGAAGAACACTGAAGCTTTCTTT. Amino acid sequence: CASSESGQGKNTEAFF.

This clonotype was seen a few times. V usage is TRBV9 and J usage is TRBJ2-3; the match to TRBD2 covers 7 bases. The trim removed 0 bases at V and 6 bases at J, leaving 4 bases unmatched. Germline V gene lookup returns CDR1 SGDLS and CDR2 YYNGEE. The CDR3 is made up of 14 amino acids. The CDR3 loop is CASSVGGGPDTQYF. The CDR3 DNA reads as TGTGCCAGCAGCGTAGGGGGAGGGCCCGATACGCAGTATTTT.

There are a few counts of this clonotype. The chain employs TRBV6-2 or TRBV6-3 and TRBJ2-1; unclear D gene. V lost 5 bases and J 9 bases, leaving 8 bases between the germline ends. The CDR3 is 11 residues long. CDR1 and CDR2 from the germline V gene are MNHEY and SVGEGT. CDR3 protein: CASSVKIEQFF. CDR3 nucleotides: TGTGCCAGCAGTGTAAAGATTGAGCAGTTCTTC.

The chain employs TRBV19 and TRBJ2-5, with no clear D. Germline loops: CDR1 LNHDA, CDR2 SQIVND (reference sequence). The CDR3 loop spans 17 amino acids. Trimming removed 3 bases from V and 1 base from J, with 18 bases in between. Here the CDR3 DNA reads TGTGCCAGTAGTATTCCAAGTACCGCCCCATTCCAAGAGACCCAGTACTTC. This codes for CASSIPSTAPFQETQYF.

The chain links TRBV7-8 to TRBJ2-7; D possibly corresponds to TRBD2 (6 bases). Germline assignment: CDR1 SGHVS and CDR2 FQNEAQ. Trimming left V 8 bases short and J 2 bases short, with 13 bases between. The CDR3 extends over 13 amino acids. CDR3 DNA: TGTGCCAGCGGCGGGACTTTTACCTACGAGCAGTACTTC. Amino acid sequence: CASGGTFTYEQYF.

The table lists this clonotype with many counts. This chain uses TRBV12-3 or TRBV12-4 with TRBJ2-1; 8 bases agree with TRBD1. This CDR3 spans 15 amino acids. The junction had 9 bases not matched to a gene; V was cut back by 5 bases and J by 6 bases. CDR3 DNA: TGTGCCAGCAGTCCCACAGGGGGTCTCAGCAATGAGCAGTTCTTC. This sequence encodes CASSPTGGLSNEQFF.

This clonotype was detected ten times or more. The rearrangement links TRBV29-1 to TRBJ1-1; possible D gene TRBD1, 5 bases. This CDR3 region has 13 residues. V gave up 7 bases and J gave up 6 bases, with 18 bases separating them. Germline V gene lookup returns CDR1 SQVTM and CDR2 ANQGSEA. CDR3 nucleotide sequence: TGCAGCGCTCGGGGCAGCTCCGAGGCTGAAGCTTTCTTT. This encodes CSARGSSEAEAFF.

This clonotype was seen more than once but under ten times. The rearrangement uses TRBV20-1 and TRBJ2-1; the D is unclear. V was clipped by 1 base and J by 0 bases, with 4 bases between them. This CDR3 has 13 residues. The germline V gene has CDR1 DFQATT and CDR2 SNEGSKA (reference sequence). The CDR3 DNA reads TGCAGTGCTAGAGTATTCTCCTACAATGAGCAGTTCTTC. Amino acids: CSARVFSYNEQFF.

In this sample, this clonotype turned up many times. This chain connects TRBV11-2 to TRBJ2-7, with D uncertain. Deletions cut 3 bases from V and 1 base from J, with 7 bases between. The CDR3 is 13 residues long. Germline CDR1 is SGHAT and CDR2 is FQNNGV. For the CDR3, the DNA is TGTGCCAGCAGCTTCGATGTATCCTACGAGCAGTACTTC. It specifies CASSFDVSYEQYF.

There are a few counts of this clonotype. The chain has TRBV3-1 and TRBJ1-2; TRBD1 might be the D (6 bases). This CDR3 contains 15 residues. V was pared by 1 base and J by 4 bases, with 13 bases between. CDR1 and CDR2 (germline): LGHDT, YNNKEL (reference sequence). The CDR3 nucleotides are TGTGCCAGCAGCCAAGGGGGGCGTGAATTCTATGGCTACACCTTC. Amino acids: CASSQGGREFYGYTF.

The rearrangement joins TRBV25-1 to TRBJ2-1; TRBD1 agrees at 9 bases. The CDR3 covers 15 residues. V lost 1 base, J lost 8 bases, and 6 bases stayed unmatched. Germline V gene sequence: CDR1 MGHDK, CDR2 SYGVNS. The CDR3 spells CASSEWGQGRDEQFF. Here the CDR3 DNA reads TGTGCCAGCAGTGAATGGGGACAGGGTCGGGATGAGCAGTTCTTC.